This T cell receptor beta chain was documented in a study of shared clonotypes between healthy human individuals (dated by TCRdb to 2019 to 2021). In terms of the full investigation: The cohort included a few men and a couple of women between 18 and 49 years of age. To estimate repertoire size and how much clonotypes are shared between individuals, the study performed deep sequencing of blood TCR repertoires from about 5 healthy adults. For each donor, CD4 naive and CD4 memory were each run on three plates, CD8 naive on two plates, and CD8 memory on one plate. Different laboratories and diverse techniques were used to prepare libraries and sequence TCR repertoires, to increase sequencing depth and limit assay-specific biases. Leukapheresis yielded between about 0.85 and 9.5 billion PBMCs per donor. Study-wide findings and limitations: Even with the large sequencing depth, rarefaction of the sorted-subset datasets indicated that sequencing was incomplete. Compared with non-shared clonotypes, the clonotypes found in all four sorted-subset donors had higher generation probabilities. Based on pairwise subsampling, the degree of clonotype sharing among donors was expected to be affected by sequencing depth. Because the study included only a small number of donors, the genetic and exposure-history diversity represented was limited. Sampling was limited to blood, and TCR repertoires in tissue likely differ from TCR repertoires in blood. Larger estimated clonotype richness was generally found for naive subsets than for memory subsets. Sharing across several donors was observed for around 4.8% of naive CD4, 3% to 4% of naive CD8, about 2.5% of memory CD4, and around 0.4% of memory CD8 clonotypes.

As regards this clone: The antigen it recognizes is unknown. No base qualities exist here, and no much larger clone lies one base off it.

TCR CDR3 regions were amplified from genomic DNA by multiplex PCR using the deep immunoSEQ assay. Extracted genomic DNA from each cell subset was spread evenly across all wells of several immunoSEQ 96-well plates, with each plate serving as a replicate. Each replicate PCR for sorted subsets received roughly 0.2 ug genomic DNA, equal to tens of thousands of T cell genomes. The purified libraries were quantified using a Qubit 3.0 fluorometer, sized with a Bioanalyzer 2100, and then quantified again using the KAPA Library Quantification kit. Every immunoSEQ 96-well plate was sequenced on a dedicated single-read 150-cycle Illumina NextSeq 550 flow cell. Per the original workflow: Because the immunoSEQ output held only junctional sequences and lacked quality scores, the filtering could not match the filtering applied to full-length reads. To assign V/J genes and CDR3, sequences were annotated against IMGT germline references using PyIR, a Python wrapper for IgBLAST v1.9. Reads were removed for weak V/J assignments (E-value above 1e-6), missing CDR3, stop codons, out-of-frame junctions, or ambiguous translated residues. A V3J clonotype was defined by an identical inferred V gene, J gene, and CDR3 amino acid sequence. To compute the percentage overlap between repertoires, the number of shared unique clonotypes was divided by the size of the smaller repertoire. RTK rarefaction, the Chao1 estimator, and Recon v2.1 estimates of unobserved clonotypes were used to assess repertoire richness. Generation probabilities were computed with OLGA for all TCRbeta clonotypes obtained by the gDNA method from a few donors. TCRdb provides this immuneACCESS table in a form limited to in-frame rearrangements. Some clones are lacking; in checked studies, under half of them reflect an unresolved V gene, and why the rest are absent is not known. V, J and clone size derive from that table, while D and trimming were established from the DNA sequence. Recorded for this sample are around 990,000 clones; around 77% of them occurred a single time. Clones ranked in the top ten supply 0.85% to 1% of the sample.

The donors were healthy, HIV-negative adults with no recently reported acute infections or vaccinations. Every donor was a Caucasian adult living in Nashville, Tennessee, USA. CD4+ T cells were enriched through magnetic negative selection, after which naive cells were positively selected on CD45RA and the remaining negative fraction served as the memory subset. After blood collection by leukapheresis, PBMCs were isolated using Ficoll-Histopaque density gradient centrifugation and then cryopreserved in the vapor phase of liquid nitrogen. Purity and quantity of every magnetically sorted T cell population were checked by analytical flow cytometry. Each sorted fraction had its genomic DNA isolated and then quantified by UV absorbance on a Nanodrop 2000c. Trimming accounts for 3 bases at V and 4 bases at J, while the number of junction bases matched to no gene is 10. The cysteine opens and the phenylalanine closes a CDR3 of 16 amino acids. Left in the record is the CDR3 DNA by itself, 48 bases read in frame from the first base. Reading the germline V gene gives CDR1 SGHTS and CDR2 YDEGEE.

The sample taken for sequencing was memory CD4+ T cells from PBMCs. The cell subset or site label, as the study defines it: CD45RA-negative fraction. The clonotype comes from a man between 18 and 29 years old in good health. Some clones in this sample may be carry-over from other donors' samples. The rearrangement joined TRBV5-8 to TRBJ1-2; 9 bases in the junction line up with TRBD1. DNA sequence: TGTGCCAGCAGCTCCGAACCCCGGACAGGGGTCTATGGCTACACCTTC. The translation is CASSSEPRTGVYGYTF. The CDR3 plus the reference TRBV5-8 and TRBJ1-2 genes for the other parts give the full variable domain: EAGVTQSPTHLIKTRGQQATLRCSPISGHTSVYWYQQALGLGLQFLLWYDEGEERNRGNFPPRFSGRQFPNYSSELNVNALELEDSALYLCASSSEPRTGVYGYTFGSGTRLTVV.